Shown below are 18 T cell receptor beta chains from a single sample sequenced in a study of T cells in Graves' hyperthyroidism and ophthalmopathy. Authors of the study amplified TCR beta CDR3 regions from RNA transcripts. First-round RT-PCR targeting the TCR CDR3 was performed with the HTBI primer set. TCRdb itself ran the multiplex PCR reads through MiXCR, one entry per CDR3 protein. The data show about 640,000 distinct CDR3 sequences, nearly 45% seen once. The sequenced material came from peripheral blood or thyroid tissue (not recorded which). These receptors were obtained from an adult man with Graves' disease, either hyperthyroidism or ophthalmopathy (not recorded which).

The CDR3 region has the DNA TGTGCCAGCAGTTATGGTGGGGCCAACGTCCTGACTTTC. Translation gives CASSYGGANVLTF. The chain uses TRBV6-5 and TRBJ2-6; D ambiguous. The CDR3 sequence is 13 residues long. V lost 3 bases, J lost 3 bases, and 3 bases lay in between. Germline values: CDR1 MNHEY, CDR2 SVGAGI.

The chain recombines TRBV7-2 with TRBJ1-1, with D perhaps TRBD1 (5 bases). CDR3 length equals 14 residues. CDR1 is SGHTA, CDR2 FQGNSA, per germline. Trimming removed 5 bases from V and 4 bases from J, with 14 bases in between. The CDR3 coding sequence is TGTGCCAGCAGCCAAGAGGGCAGGGCCACTGAAGCTTTCTTT. It translates to CASSQEGRATEAFF.

About this clonotype itself: This likely comes from a read error, as the CDR3 has no conserved phenylalanine or tryptophan at its end. The chain recombines TRBV7-3 with TRBJ1-2; no clear D gene. Germline V gene sequence: CDR1 SGHTA, CDR2 FQGTGA. V was shortened by 5 bases and J by 4 bases, with 11 bases between the two germline ends. The CDR3 has 13 amino acids. The CDR3, as DNA: TGTGCCAGCAGCCGAGGGAATGGCTATGGCTACACCCTC. This codes for CASSRGNGYGYTL.

A word on this clonotype: This clone may be a read error of a much larger clone one base away. Given the absence of the conserved phenylalanine or tryptophan at the CDR3 end, a read error is likely. V and J are TRBV2 and TRBJ1-4; tentatively, D is TRBD1 (5 bases). Deletions cut 3 bases from V and 0 bases from J, with 8 bases between. CDR1 is SNHLY, CDR2 FYNNEI, per germline. The CDR3 runs 15 residues. The CDR3 DNA is TGTGCCAGCAGTGACAGGGCCGCAACTAATGAAAAACTGTTTCTT. Its translation is CASSDRAATNEKLFL.

The rearrangement joins TRBV20-1 to TRBJ1-4, with D possibly TRBD1 on 5 matching bases. CDR3 length: 14 residues. In germline, CDR1 is DFQATT, CDR2 SNEGSKA (reference sequence). V lost 3 bases and J lost 0, with 8 bases in between. In DNA form, the CDR3 reads TGCAGTGCTAGTTTGACAGCAACTAATGAAAAACTGTTTTTT. Protein product: CSASLTATNEKLFF.

This chain connects TRBV20-1 to TRBJ2-6; D is ambiguous. Trimming stripped 3 bases from V and 1 base from J, with 16 bases between. Germline lookup yields CDR1 DFQATT and CDR2 SNEGSKA (reference sequence). The CDR3 is 17 amino acids. The CDR3 coding sequence is TGCAGTGCTAGCGGCAGCCGCCCAGCGTCTGGGGCCAACGTCCTGACTTTC. Its protein product is CSASGSRPASGANVLTF.

This clonotype was observed a few times. The V call is TRBV6-5, the J call TRBJ1-1; D unresolved. The CDR3 extends over 13 amino acids. Germline loops: CDR1 MNHEY, CDR2 SVGAGI. Trimming took off 0 bases at V and 4 bases at J, with 6 bases between the two ends. Written as DNA, the CDR3 is TGTGCCAGCAGTTACTCTAGCGTCACTGAAGCTTTCTTT. Residues: CASSYSSVTEAFF.

Remarks on this clonotype: A junction end diverges from the germline sequence, so it may reflect a read error. This sequence joins TRBV24-1 and TRBJ2-7; 11 bases match TRBD1. Germline V gene data show CDR1 as KGHDR and CDR2 as SFDVKD. There are 16 residues in the CDR3. The CDR3 DNA reads as TGCGCCAGCCTACCTCTGCGGGACAGGGGGGACTACGAGCAGTACTTC. Translating it yields CASLPLRDRGDYEQYF.

The chain uses TRBV10-3 and TRBJ1-5, with D possibly matching TRBD1 (6 bases). Germline V CDR1 and CDR2: ENHRY, SYGVKD. V gave up 6 bases and J gave up 9 bases, with 15 bases separating them. CDR3 size: 13 residues. The CDR3 reads CAIRGGGATPQHF. For the CDR3, the DNA is TGTGCCATCAGGGGGGGGGGGGCTACGCCCCAGCATTTT.

This clonotype was counted many times. The J gene is TRBJ2-5, the V gene TRBV20-1; TRBD1 might be the D (5 bases). CDR3 length: 13 residues. Between the trimmed V and J ends, which lost 0 bases and 5 bases, there was a span of 10 bases. The germline V gene has CDR1 DFQATT and CDR2 SNEGSKA (reference sequence). The CDR3 protein is CSARDLQGETQYF. DNA of the CDR3: TGCAGTGCTAGAGATCTGCAGGGCGAGACCCAGTACTTC.

This clonotype has just a few counts. The rearrangement uses TRBV20-1 and TRBJ1-2; D not certain. This CDR3 contains 11 residues. Germline CDR1 reads DFQATT; CDR2 reads SNEGSKA (reference sequence). Trimming took off 2 bases at V and 7 bases at J, with 8 bases between the two ends. CDR3 DNA: TGCAGTGCTAGATTAGGCCCTGGCTACACCTTC. As protein: CSARLGPGYTF.

This clonotype was recorded at least ten times. The gene calls are TRBV29-1 and TRBJ1-4; D might be TRBD1 (5 bases). V lost 4 bases and J lost 7, with 13 bases in between. The CDR3 contains 13 residues. Germline-derived CDR1 and CDR2 are SQVTM and ANQGSEA. In nucleotides, the CDR3 is TGCAGCGTTGGGGGCGGGTACGGTGAAAAACTGTTTTTT. This codes for CSVGGGYGEKLFF.

With regard to this clonotype: A clone one base away is much larger, so this may be a read error. This rearrangement joins TRBV6-6 to TRBJ2-7, with a tentative D call TRBD2 (5 bases). Germline V lookup: CDR1 MNHNY, CDR2 SVGAGI (reference sequence). V gave up 10 bases and J gave up 4 bases, with 17 bases separating them. The CDR3 extends over 13 amino acids. In DNA form, the CDR3 reads TGTGCCATCACAAGCGGAGAGCAGTACGAGCAGTACTTC. Protein: CAITSGEQYEQYF.

The chain couples TRBV11-2 to TRBJ2-2, with 14 bases that match TRBD2. The trim removed 1 base at V and 5 bases at J, leaving 6 bases unmatched. Germline V gene sequence: CDR1 SGHAT, CDR2 FQNNGV. The CDR3 covers 18 residues. Here the CDR3 reads CASSLVWTSGRKTGELFF. The CDR3 region has the DNA TGTGCCAGCAGCTTAGTGTGGACTAGCGGGAGGAAAACCGGGGAGCTGTTTTTT.

The chain combines TRBV15 with TRBJ1-6; 8 positions match TRBD1. Per germline, CDR1 LNHNV and CDR2 YYDKDF (reference sequence). The CDR3 extends over 18 amino acids. J lost 11 bases, V lost 10 bases, and 25 bases had no gene match. The CDR3 sequence is CASSLSAPGTGLFTPLHF. DNA for the CDR3: TGTGCCAGCAGTTTAAGCGCCCCCGGGACAGGTCTTTTCACACCCCTCCACTTT.

The chain joins TRBV20-1 to TRBJ1-5, with D perhaps TRBD1 (5 bases). The CDR3 consists of 15 residues. The germline V gene encodes CDR1 DFQATT and CDR2 SNEGSKA (reference sequence). Trimming removed 0 bases from V and 1 base from J, with 10 bases in between. The CDR3 here is CSARERTPSNQPQHF. In DNA form, the CDR3 reads TGCAGTGCTAGAGAAAGGACACCAAGCAATCAGCCCCAGCATTTT.

This clonotype was recorded at least ten times. Here the CDR3 reads CASSLGRFNEKLFF. The CDR3 DNA follows: TGTGCCAGCAGCTTAGGACGATTTAATGAAAAACTGTTTTTT. This rearrangement joins TRBV7-2 to TRBJ1-4; D remains ambiguous. Germline lookup yields CDR1 SGHTA and CDR2 FQGNSA. V was trimmed by 1 base and J by 4 bases, leaving 7 bases between them. The CDR3 loop spans 14 amino acids.

The chain carries TRBV25-1 and TRBJ2-1; tentative D call: TRBD2 (6 bases). This CDR3 contains 11 residues. CDR1 and CDR2 from the germline V gene are MGHDK and SYGVNS. Here the CDR3 DNA reads TGTGCTGTAGCGGATTACAATGAGCAGTTCTTC. Amino acid sequence: CAVADYNEQFF.